This T cell receptor beta chain was sequenced in a study of OX40 agonist ivuxolimab in advanced cancers. CDR3 length equals 17 residues. V gave up 5 bases and J gave up 3 bases; unmatched junction bases: 13. The germline gives CDR1 GTSNPN, CDR2 SVGIG (reference sequence). Some clones are missing from TCRdb's copy, which holds only in-frame ones; the method was immunoSEQ multiplex PCR. The table records approximately 19,000 clones, over 60% of them present only once. Regarding this clone: Antigen: not known.

Points from the study as a whole: At doses 0.1 to 3.0 mg/kg, CD4+ and CD8+ clones expanded.

Baseline, cycle 4 day 1, and cycle 7 day 1 were the blood sampling points. The specimen comprised CD4+ or CD8+ T cells sorted from blood, sampled in a trial of the OX40 agonist ivuxolimab. This chain joins TRBV30 and TRBJ2-6; 7 positions agree with TRBD1. The sequence derives from an adult with an advanced solid tumor such as melanoma, head and neck, liver or kidney cancer. CDR3 protein: CAWVRGGFRYGANVLTF. The CDR3 coding sequence is TGTGCCTGGGTCCGAGGGGGCTTTCGTTATGGGGCCAACGTCCTGACTTTC.